The rows below give T cell receptor beta chains drawn from one sample of a study of blood T cell repertoires in COVID-19. The assay was immunoSEQ multiplex PCR, and TCRdb's table has in-frame clones only and misses some. This sample has about 200,000 clones, with 86% found just once. Sequences were obtained from peripheral blood. These receptors were taken from a man under 40 who had recovered from COVID-19. Both conserved end residues are part of each CDR3. The D gene is left open where the match is weak. Clone size is shown for a subset of rows, as once, few, many or a class of expanded clone.

-	TRBV27	-	TRBJ2-1	TGTGCCAGCAGTTCACAGACAGGTGCCGAGCAGTTCTTC	CASSSQTGAEQFF
-	TRBV30	-	TRBJ1-2	TGTGCCTGGAGTCCCCCTGCGGGCTATGGCTACACCTTC	CAWSPPAGYGYTF
-	TRBV14	-	TRBJ1-2	TGTGCCAGCAGCCCACTGCGTACCCCCTATGGCTACACCTTC	CASSPLRTPYGYTF
-	TRBV6-5	-	TRBJ1-2	TGTGCCAGCAGTTACGGGGCCCCTAACTATGGCTACACCTTC	CASSYGAPNYGYTF
-	TRBV11-2	-	TRBJ1-1	TGTGCCAGCAGCTTAGGGTGGGGGGGGATGAACACTGAAGCTTTCTTT	CASSLGWGGMNTEAFF
-	TRBV5-1	-	TRBJ2-3	TGCGCCAGCAGCTTGGCCACTGGCTCGGAGCGTACGCAGTATTTT	CASSLATGSERTQYF
once	TRBV5-1	-	TRBJ1-1	TGCGCCAGCAGCAACGGGGAGTACACTGAAGCTTTCTTT	CASSNGEYTEAFF
-	TRBV2	-	TRBJ1-1	TGTGCCAGCAGCTATTCGGGAGGGAACACTGAAGCTTTCTTT	CASSYSGGNTEAFF
-	TRBV5-6	-	TRBJ2-7	TGTGCCAGCAGCTTACTAAGACAGGGAGGTAGGTCCTACGAGCAGTACTTC	CASSLLRQGGRSYEQYF
few	TRBV7-2	-	TRBJ2-7	TGTGCCAGCAGCTCTCCAGGGTACGAGCAGTACTTC	CASSSPGYEQYF
-	TRBV4-1	-	TRBJ1-2	TGCGCCAGCAGCCAAGGGACAGCCGGCTACACCTTC	CASSQGTAGYTF